Shown below are 31 T cell receptor beta chains from a single sample sequenced in a study of CD8 T cells in Susac syndrome. With random hexamers, reverse transcription was performed on 0.5 to 1 ug of RNA. TCRdb independently ran MiXCR on the immunoSEQ multiplex PCR reads; one entry per CDR3 protein. The sample gives roughly 50,000 distinct CDR3 sequences, 80% to 95% of which show up once; 0.5% to 0.55% is in the top ten. Material for sequencing was CD8+ T cells from PBMCs. Source of these receptors: a human donor in good health.

The J gene is TRBJ2-2, the V gene TRBV19; D is ambiguous. CDR1 is LNHDA and CDR2 is SQIVND in the germline V gene (reference sequence). The CDR3 has 11 residues. The V gene lost 3 bases and the J gene lost 7 bases, with 3 bases spanning the gap. The CDR3 sequence is CASSIVGELFF. DNA for the CDR3: TGTGCCAGTAGTATTGTCGGGGAGCTGTTTTTT.

This clonotype was seen only once. This sequence joins TRBV28 and TRBJ2-1; no clear D. CDR3 length equals 12 residues. CDR1 MDHEN and CDR2 SYDVKM come from the germline V gene. The V gene lost 5 bases and the J gene lost 7 bases, with 9 bases spanning the gap. For the CDR3, the DNA is TGTGCCAGCAGTCCCGTGGGAAATGAGCAGTTCTTC. Its protein product is CASSPVGNEQFF. Full variable domain (remainder filled in from reference TRBV28 and TRBJ2-1): DVKVTQSSRYLVKRTGEKVFLECVQDMDHENMFWYRQDPGLGLRLIYFSYDVKMKEKGDIPEGYSVSREKKERFSLILESASTNQTSMYLCASSPVGNEQFFGPGTRLTVL.

The rearrangement links TRBV29-1 to TRBJ1-1; 9 nucleotides agree with TRBD1. CDR1 SQVTM and CDR2 ANQGSEA come from the germline V gene. CDR3 length equals 13 residues. Germline trimming cut 8 bases from V and 1 base from J; bases unmatched to any gene: 5. Here the CDR3 reads CSLWTGENTEAFF. The DNA of the CDR3 is TGCAGCTTATGGACAGGGGAGAACACTGAAGCTTTCTTT.

This clonotype was observed once. The CDR3 nucleotides read TGCGCCAGCAGTGGGGAGAATAATGAAAAACTGTTTTTT. Protein: CASSGENNEKLFF. This chain uses TRBV5-1 with TRBJ1-4, with D uncertain. Germline V gene sequence: CDR1 SGHRS, CDR2 YFSETQ. The CDR3 is 13 residues long. Trimming stripped 5 bases from V and 4 bases from J, with 9 bases between. The complete variable domain, with remaining parts taken from reference TRBV5-1 and TRBJ1-4, reads KAGVTQTPRYLIKTRGQQVTLSCSPISGHRSVSWYQQTPGQGLQFLFEYFSETQRNKGNFPGRFSGRQFSNSRSEMNVSTLELGDSALYLCASSGENNEKLFFGSGTQLSVL.

This chain links TRBV29-1 with TRBJ2-5; D unclear. The CDR3 is made up of 11 amino acids. The germline V gene encodes CDR1 SQVTM and CDR2 ANQGSEA. The ends were cut back, 4 bases at V and 6 bases at J, with 9 bases in the middle. The CDR3 sequence: CSVGVGKTQYF. CDR3 nucleotides: TGCAGCGTTGGAGTCGGAAAGACCCAGTACTTC.

The genes are TRBV24-1 and TRBJ2-3; tentatively, D is TRBD2 (6 bases). V lost 1 base, J lost 2 bases, and 18 bases lay in between. CDR1 and CDR2 (germline): KGHDR, SFDVKD. This CDR3 is 18 amino acids long. The DNA for the CDR3 is TGTGCCACCAGTGATTTACCCGGGGCTAGCGAGATCACAGATACGCAGTATTTT. The encoded protein is CATSDLPGASEITDTQYF.

CDR3 DNA: TGTGCCAGCAGCGCGACGAATAACGAGCAGTACTTC. It specifies CASSATNNEQYF. V and J are TRBV7-6 and TRBJ2-7; D gene uncertain. From germline, CDR1 is SGHVS and CDR2 FNYEAQ. V was cut by 5 bases and J by 5 bases, with 10 bases left in between. The CDR3 totals 12 residues.

This chain joins TRBV7-9 and TRBJ1-1; D ambiguous. V lost 5 bases to trimming and J lost 1 base, with 11 bases between them. CDR1 is SEHNR and CDR2 is FQNEAQ in the germline V gene (reference sequence). The CDR3 is 14 residues long. The DNA of the CDR3 is TGTGCCAGCAGCCGAGGCAGTACGAACACTGAAGCTTTCTTT. Translated: CASSRGSTNTEAFF.

This clonotype was counted a few times. V gene TRBV11-2 combines with J gene TRBJ2-5; D is unresolved. The CDR3 is 13 residues long. Germline V lookup: CDR1 SGHAT, CDR2 FQNNGV. V lost 2 bases and J 0 bases, leaving 4 bases between the germline ends. The CDR3 region has the DNA TGTGCCAGCAGCTTATATCACCAAGAGACCCAGTACTTC. Amino acid sequence: CASSLYHQETQYF.

The chain links TRBV11-2 to TRBJ2-7; TRBD2 matches 9 bases. V shed 1 base, J shed 7 bases, and the junction held 2 bases outside the gene matches. The CDR3 extends over 13 amino acids. CDR1 and CDR2 (germline): SGHAT, FQNNGV. CDR3 residues: CASSLAAGGEQYF. DNA of the CDR3: TGTGCCAGCAGCTTAGCTGCGGGGGGGGAGCAGTACTTC.

Only a few counts were recorded for this clonotype. The V and J genes are TRBV9 and TRBJ2-1; 11 bases fit TRBD2. The CDR3 is 14 amino acids. Germline lookup yields CDR1 SGDLS and CDR2 YYNGEE. V was clipped by 6 bases and J by 7 bases; unmatched bases: 6. CDR3 loop: CASILAGGGNEQFF. The CDR3 DNA reads TGTGCCAGCATCCTAGCGGGAGGAGGAAATGAGCAGTTCTTC.

This rearrangement joins TRBV9 to TRBJ2-7; TRBD1 might be the D (5 bases). Trimming cost V 3 bases and J 5 bases, with 15 bases left between them. This CDR3 contains 14 residues. The germline V gene has CDR1 SGDLS and CDR2 YYNGEE. In DNA form, the CDR3 reads TGTGCCAGCAGCGCCTTCGACAGACCCAACGAGCAGTACTTC. Translated: CASSAFDRPNEQYF.

The genes are TRBV7-2 and TRBJ2-7; 7 nucleotides match TRBD1. With 1 base clipped from V and 3 bases from J, the junction kept 3 bases outside the gene matches. Germline values: CDR1 SGHTA, CDR2 FQGNSA. The CDR3 has 14 residues. The CDR3 bases are TGTGCCAGCAGCTTAGGGGACAGAGGCTACGAGCAGTACTTC. Amino acid sequence: CASSLGDRGYEQYF.

The chain uses TRBV29-1 and TRBJ2-7; D may match TRBD1 or TRBD2 (5 bases each). This CDR3 has 12 amino acids. Germline-derived CDR1 and CDR2 are SQVTM and ANQGSEA. V was clipped by 7 bases and J by 6 bases, with 16 bases between them. The CDR3 loop is CSAVMGTGEQYF. CDR3 DNA sequence: TGCAGCGCAGTTATGGGGACCGGCGAGCAGTACTTC.

V gene TRBV4-1 combines with J gene TRBJ1-5, with 7 nucleotides matching TRBD1. V gave up 5 bases and J gave up 0 bases; unmatched junction bases: 7. This CDR3 spans 16 amino acids. CDR1 is MGHRA, CDR2 YSYEKL, per germline. CDR3 DNA sequence: TGCGCCAGCAGCGAAGCGGCAGGGGGTAGCAATCAGCCCCAGCATTTT. Protein sequence: CASSEAAGGSNQPQHF.

The sample holds one count of this clonotype. This rearrangement joins TRBV5-6 to TRBJ2-7; 7 bases line up with TRBD2. Unmatched junction bases numbered 4, after V lost 4 bases and J lost 3 bases. The CDR3 totals 13 residues. Germline CDR1 SGHDT, CDR2 YYEEEE. CDR3 in amino acids: CASSERGGYEQYF. For the CDR3, the DNA is TGTGCCAGCAGCGAGCGGGGAGGCTACGAGCAGTACTTC. The full variable domain, completed using reference TRBV5-6 and TRBJ2-7, is DAGVTQSPTHLIKTRGQQVTLRCSPKSGHDTVSWYQQALGQGPQFIFQYYEEEERQRGNFPDRFSGHQFPNYSSELNVNALLLGDSALYLCASSERGGYEQYFGPGTRLTVT.

The chain combines TRBV11-2 with TRBJ1-1; TRBD1 matches 9 bases. This CDR3 region has 13 residues. CDR1 and CDR2 (germline): SGHAT, FQNNGV. The junction had 4 bases not matched to a gene; V was cut back by 5 bases and J by 6 bases. CDR3 in DNA: TGTGCCAGCAGCATCGGGACAGGGTCTGAAGCTTTCTTT. Translation: CASSIGTGSEAFF. The variable domain in full, with the rest retrieved from reference TRBV11-2 and TRBJ1-1, is EAGVAQSPRYKIIEKRQSVAFWCNPISGHATLYWYQQILGQGPKLLIQFQNNGVVDDSQLPKDRFSAERLKGVDSTLKIQPAKLEDSAVYLCASSIGTGSEAFFGQGTRLTVV.

The rearrangement joins TRBV6-5 to TRBJ2-1; the D gene is possibly TRBD2 (6 bases). The V and J ends lost 6 bases and 5 bases respectively, with 11 bases between them. Germline CDR1 is MNHEY and CDR2 is SVGAGI. The CDR3 extends over 13 amino acids. As DNA, the CDR3 is TGTGCCAGCAGGCTAGCGCTACACAATGAGCAGTTCTTC. This gives the protein CASRLALHNEQFF.

The chain uses TRBV13 and TRBJ2-1; TRBD2 matches at 7 bases. V was clipped by 4 bases and J by 5 bases; unmatched bases: 5. The germline gives CDR1 PRHDT, CDR2 FYEKMQ (reference sequence). CDR3 length: 14 residues. The CDR3 here is CASSSREAHNEQFF. DNA for the CDR3: TGTGCCAGCAGCTCCCGGGAGGCCCACAATGAGCAGTTCTTC.

This clonotype has just one count. The chain recombines TRBV27 with TRBJ2-1; TRBD2 might be the D (6 bases). The CDR3 loop spans 14 amino acids. From germline, CDR1 is MNHEY and CDR2 SMNVEV (reference sequence). Between the trimmed V and J ends, which lost 4 bases and 3 bases, there was a span of 10 bases. CDR3 in DNA: TGTGCCAGCAGTTGGGTTAGCGGCTACAATGAGCAGTTCTTC. Its protein is CASSWVSGYNEQFF.

This clonotype was recorded once. V is TRBV5-1 and J is TRBJ1-1, with 7 positions matching TRBD1. From germline, CDR1 is SGHRS and CDR2 YFSETQ. With 1 base clipped from V and 0 bases from J, the junction kept 0 bases outside the gene matches. This CDR3 spans 14 amino acids. CDR3 sequence reads: CASSLTGVNTEAFF. DNA of the CDR3: TGCGCCAGCAGCTTGACAGGGGTGAACACTGAAGCTTTCTTT.

The chain uses TRBV7-6 and TRBJ2-1; TRBD1 matches at 8 bases. The CDR3 has 15 amino acids. Per the germline V gene, CDR1 is SGHVS and CDR2 is FNYEAQ. The V gene end was trimmed by 1 base and the J gene end by 5 bases; junction bases not matched to a gene: 4. CDR3 nucleotide sequence: TGTGCCAGCAGCTTAGATTGGGGACAGGACAATGAGCAGTTCTTC. This sequence encodes CASSLDWGQDNEQFF. Variable domain in full (rest from reference TRBV7-6 and TRBJ2-1): GAGVSQSPRYKVTKRGQDVALRCDPISGHVSLYWYRQALGQGPEFLTYFNYEAQQDKSGLPNDRFSAERPEGSISTLTIQRTEQRDSAMYRCASSLDWGQDNEQFFGPGTRLTVL.

The V gene is TRBV12-3 or TRBV12-4, the J gene TRBJ1-4; the D is unclear. The CDR3 runs 13 residues. V shed 5 bases and J shed 10 bases, with 14 bases lying between them. The CDR3 region has the DNA TGTGCCAGCAGTAGTGGGTCCGATCCAAAACTGTTTTTT. Encoded protein: CASSSGSDPKLFF.

The J gene is TRBJ1-1, the V gene TRBV5-1; D perhaps matches TRBD1 (5 bases). There are 11 residues in the CDR3. Trimming left V 3 bases short and J 8 bases short, with 8 bases between. The germline V gene has CDR1 SGHRS and CDR2 YFSETQ. The CDR3, as DNA: TGCGCCAGCAGCTGGGGACGAGAAGCTTTCTTT. Its translation: CASSWGREAFF.

The CDR3 DNA reads TGTGCCAGCAGTTTCCCCTTCAATGAGCAGTTCTTC. As protein: CASSFPFNEQFF. The gene calls are TRBV12-3 or TRBV12-4 and TRBJ2-1; unclear D gene. This CDR3 has 12 residues. V was trimmed by 3 bases and J by 6 bases, leaving 6 bases between them.

The chain couples TRBV28 to TRBJ1-5, with unresolved D. This CDR3 region has 15 residues. Germline V gene sequence: CDR1 MDHEN, CDR2 SYDVKM. Trimming took 5 bases from V and 0 from J, leaving 11 bases between them. The CDR3 reads CASSTLISSNQPQHF. The CDR3 coding sequence is TGTGCCAGCAGTACCCTGATATCTAGCAATCAGCCCCAGCATTTT.

The chain couples TRBV19 to TRBJ2-1; a possible D gene is TRBD2 (6 bases). Trimming stripped 3 bases from V and 6 bases from J, with 15 bases between. This CDR3 has 15 amino acids. Germline V gives CDR1 LNHDA, CDR2 SQIVND (reference sequence). The CDR3 region has the DNA TGTGCCAGTAGTATCGGGGGAAATATAGGCAATGAGCAGTTCTTC. This translates into CASSIGGNIGNEQFF.

The chain couples TRBV29-1 to TRBJ2-3; TRBD2 matches 7 bases. There are 14 residues in the CDR3. Germline lookup yields CDR1 SQVTM and CDR2 ANQGSEA. J lost 0 bases, V lost 7 bases, and 7 bases had no gene match. The CDR3 bases are TGCAGCGCGGGGGGAAGATCTAGCACAGATACGCAGTATTTT. Amino acid sequence: CSAGGRSSTDTQYF.

The chain joins TRBV3-1 to TRBJ2-5; TRBD2 might be the D (6 bases). The CDR3 covers 16 residues. CDR1 is LGHDT, CDR2 YNNKEL, per germline (reference sequence). The ends were cut back, 0 bases at V and 4 bases at J, with 15 bases in the middle. The CDR3 nucleotides read TGTGCCAGCAGCCAAGAGGGGGGAAGGTATTTAGAGACCCAGTACTTC. Translated, it gives CASSQEGGRYLETQYF.

The genes are TRBV3-1 and TRBJ1-1; D unresolved. Germline lookup yields CDR1 LGHDT and CDR2 YNNKEL (reference sequence). This CDR3 spans 13 amino acids. Trimming pared 1 base from V and 6 bases from J, leaving 9 bases between. The CDR3 DNA is TGTGCCAGCAGCCAAGGAGGAAACGCTGAAGCTTTCTTT. Translation: CASSQGGNAEAFF.

The rearrangement joins TRBV29-1 to TRBJ2-2; 8 bases are a match to TRBD2. After removal of 4 bases from V and 5 bases from J, the junction contained 0 bases not matched to a gene. CDR3 length: 12 residues. Germline V CDR1 and CDR2: SQVTM, ANQGSEA. The CDR3 bases are TGCAGCGTTGCGGGGGGGACCGGGGAGCTGTTTTTT. Protein product: CSVAGGTGELFF.